The sequence of this TCR beta chain was determined in a study of T cells in Graves' hyperthyroidism and ophthalmopathy. The CDR3 extends over 15 amino acids. The V gene lost 0 bases and the J gene lost 5 bases, with 16 bases spanning the gap. Germline CDR1 is DFQATT and CDR2 is SNEGSKA (reference sequence). Template material for amplifying TCR beta CDR3 regions consisted of RNA transcripts. HTBI primers were used for first-round RT-PCR of the TCR CDR3. From the multiplex PCR reads, TCRdb called clonotypes with MiXCR, one entry per CDR3 protein. Of more than 650,000 distinct CDR3 sequences in the sample, 11% to 15% were seen once. Remarks on this clonotype: The antigen remains undetermined.

Study-level points and caveats: Through a model of 13 V-J features, ophthalmopathy was separated from stable hyperthyroidism.

Sequenced sample: blood. The clonotype was recovered from a woman aged 18-29 years with Graves' hyperthyroidism. V gene TRBV20-1 combines with J gene TRBJ2-5, with D possibly TRBD1 on 5 matching bases. The CDR3 spells CSARDPARGGETQYF. Here the CDR3 DNA reads TGCAGTGCTAGAGATCCCGCTAGGGGCGGCGAGACCCAGTACTTC.